This record looks at one T cell receptor beta chain sequence and its context. This record comes from a study of cytomegalovirus exposure and HLA in healthy donors. Germline V lookup: CDR1 MNHEY, CDR2 SVGAGI. V was trimmed by 2 bases and J by 3 bases, leaving 13 bases between them. There are 15 residues in the CDR3. Primers: 60 Vbeta forward and 13 Jbeta reverse. The protocol was immunoSEQ multiplex PCR, while the TCRdb copy is restricted to in-frame clones and leaves out a portion. Its clone listing holds approximately 190,000 clones. The sequence was collected from a man aged 25 to 40 in good health and CMV-seronegative. Sequencing used PBMCs. The chain is built from TRBV6-5 and TRBJ1-1, with D maybe TRBD1 (5 bases). CDR3 sequence reads: CASSYGAGPDTEAFF. The CDR3 nucleotides are TGTGCCAGCAGTTACGGGGCAGGGCCCGACACTGAAGCTTTCTTT.